A selection of T cell receptor beta chains follows, all from one sample in a study of blood T cells in healthy people across ages. MiXCR, applied by TCRdb to the 5' RACE reads, yields one record per CDR3 protein. The sample has roughly 680,000 distinct CDR3 sequences, roughly half seen once. The sample taken for sequencing was blood. These receptors all stem from a woman at least 80 years old in good health. The CDR3 runs from the conserved cysteine through the conserved F or W. Fields, in order: CDR3 DNA, CDR3 protein, J gene, V gene, clone size, D gene. A D gene is named only where the DNA matches it firmly. The size field is filled for only some rows; it gives once, few, many or a size class.

CDR3nt: TGTGCCAGCACAGGGAATTCCTACAATGAGCAGTTCTTC; CDR3aa: CASTGNSYNEQFF; j_gene: TRBJ2-1; v_gene: TRBV6-5; abundance: many; d_gene: .
CDR3nt: TGCAGTGCTAGAGACTTTGACAGGGTCGGAGGGGAGCAGTACTTC; CDR3aa: CSARDFDRVGGEQYF; j_gene: TRBJ2-7; v_gene: TRBV20-1; abundance: .; d_gene: .
CDR3nt: TGTGCCAGCAGTTACGTGGCTGAGGGGGGGTATGGCTACACCTTC; CDR3aa: CASSYVAEGGYGYTF; j_gene: TRBJ1-2; v_gene: TRBV6-6; abundance: .; d_gene: .
CDR3nt: TGTGCCATCAGCCTGACAGGGAATGCAGCTTTCTTT; CDR3aa: CAISLTGNAAFF; j_gene: TRBJ1-1; v_gene: TRBV10-3; abundance: few; d_gene: TRBD1
CDR3nt: TGTGCCATCAGTTCAGGGTACTCTGGGGCCAACGTCCTGACTTTC; CDR3aa: CAISSGYSGANVLTF; j_gene: TRBJ2-6; v_gene: TRBV10-3; abundance: few; d_gene: .
CDR3nt: TGCAGTGCTAGGGGCGGGAGCCTCGCAGATACGCAGTATTTT; CDR3aa: CSARGGSLADTQYF; j_gene: TRBJ2-3; v_gene: TRBV20-1; abundance: many; d_gene: TRBD2
CDR3nt: TGTGCCAGCAGTCTCGGCCCCGGGGCGCCCTACGAGCAGTACTTC; CDR3aa: CASSLGPGAPYEQYF; j_gene: TRBJ2-7; v_gene: TRBV28; abundance: .; d_gene: .
CDR3nt: TGTGCCAGCAGCTCCCCTGGGGTTGGGACCTACGAGCAGTACTTC; CDR3aa: CASSSPGVGTYEQYF; j_gene: TRBJ2-7; v_gene: TRBV7-2; abundance: .; d_gene: .
CDR3nt: TGTGCCACCAGAGGAGTTGCTGGGGCCAACGTCCTGACTTTC; CDR3aa: CATRGVAGANVLTF; j_gene: TRBJ2-6; v_gene: TRBV6-5; abundance: many; d_gene: .
CDR3nt: TGCAGCGCTGGCCCAATGTACTCTGGCTACACCTTC; CDR3aa: CSAGPMYSGYTF; j_gene: TRBJ1-2; v_gene: TRBV29-1; abundance: once; d_gene: .
CDR3nt: TGCGCCAGCAGCTTGGTCAGTCGAGGGAACACCGGGGAGCTGTTTTTT; CDR3aa: CASSLVSRGNTGELFF; j_gene: TRBJ2-2; v_gene: TRBV5-1; abundance: .; d_gene: .
CDR3nt: TGTGCCAGCAGCAATGTTGTCGGACTGGGACCAGAGTACAATGAGCAGTTCTTC; CDR3aa: CASSNVVGLGPEYNEQFF; j_gene: TRBJ2-1; v_gene: TRBV21-1; abundance: few; d_gene: .
CDR3nt: TGTGCCTGCGACCCGGGACAGGGGTCTGACAATGAGCAGTTCTTC; CDR3aa: CACDPGQGSDNEQFF; j_gene: TRBJ2-1; v_gene: TRBV30; abundance: .; d_gene: TRBD1
CDR3nt: TGTGCCAGCAGTGTGTTTGGCGGGGACGACTCCTACGAGCAGTACTTC; CDR3aa: CASSVFGGDDSYEQYF; j_gene: TRBJ2-7; v_gene: TRBV6-1; abundance: .; d_gene: .
CDR3nt: TGTGCCAGCAGTGAATCTTTCAGGGGCCTTGGCCGTCGCACAGATACGCAGTATTTT; CDR3aa: CASSESFRGLGRRTDTQYF; j_gene: TRBJ2-3; v_gene: TRBV25-1; abundance: .; d_gene: .
CDR3nt: TGCAGTGCTAATTCGCGGGGGCCACAAGAGACCCAGTACTTC; CDR3aa: CSANSRGPQETQYF; j_gene: TRBJ2-5; v_gene: TRBV20-1; abundance: once; d_gene: .
CDR3nt: TGTGCCAGCAGCTTAAATGGGGGGTATGGCTACACCTTC; CDR3aa: CASSLNGGYGYTF; j_gene: TRBJ1-2; v_gene: TRBV7-3; abundance: few; d_gene: .
CDR3nt: TGTGCCAGCCGGTTCGGGGCCGCCTACGAGCAGTACTTC; CDR3aa: CASRFGAAYEQYF; j_gene: TRBJ2-7; v_gene: TRBV6-2/TRBV6-3; abundance: few; d_gene: .
CDR3nt: TGTGCCAGCAGCTCTTCCGGCGGAGCGACCCAGTACTTC; CDR3aa: CASSSSGGATQYF; j_gene: TRBJ2-5; v_gene: TRBV7-7; abundance: .; d_gene: .
CDR3nt: TGTGCCAGCAGTCCCGTCCAGGGGAACACCGGGGAGCTGTTTTTT; CDR3aa: CASSPVQGNTGELFF; j_gene: TRBJ2-2; v_gene: TRBV12-3/TRBV12-4; abundance: few; d_gene: .
CDR3nt: TGTGCCAGCTCACCGGGGCTAGCAGACCTCAATGAGCAGTTCTTC; CDR3aa: CASSPGLADLNEQFF; j_gene: TRBJ2-1; v_gene: TRBV18; abundance: many; d_gene: .
CDR3nt: TGTGCCACCCGGCAGGGAGTAATGGACACTGAAGCTTTCTTT; CDR3aa: CATRQGVMDTEAFF; j_gene: TRBJ1-1; v_gene: TRBV10-3; abundance: many; d_gene: .
CDR3nt: TGTGCCAGCAGCGTAGGGGTAGGGCAAGAGACCCAGTACTTC; CDR3aa: CASSVGVGQETQYF; j_gene: TRBJ2-5; v_gene: TRBV9; abundance: .; d_gene: .
CDR3nt: TGTGCCACCAGCAAGGGAACAGTTCAGTTCTTC; CDR3aa: CATSKGTVQFF; j_gene: TRBJ2-1; v_gene: TRBV15; abundance: many; d_gene: .
CDR3nt: TGCAGTGCTAGAGATCCCGGGACTAGCGGGGGTCATGAGCAGTTCTTC; CDR3aa: CSARDPGTSGGHEQFF; j_gene: TRBJ2-1; v_gene: TRBV20-1; abundance: .; d_gene: TRBD2
CDR3nt: TGTGCCAGCAGGCTATCACTCGTAGAGACCCAGTACTTC; CDR3aa: CASRLSLVETQYF; j_gene: TRBJ2-5; v_gene: TRBV12-3/TRBV12-4; abundance: many; d_gene: .
CDR3nt: TGTGCCAGCAGCCGTTACTCGGGACTAGCGACAGATACGCAGTATTTT; CDR3aa: CASSRYSGLATDTQYF; j_gene: TRBJ2-3; v_gene: TRBV3-1; abundance: .; d_gene: TRBD2
CDR3nt: TGTGCCACCAGCGCTCATGGGGACAGGTTCTCCTACGAGCAGTACTTC; CDR3aa: CATSAHGDRFSYEQYF; j_gene: TRBJ2-7; v_gene: TRBV15; abundance: many; d_gene: TRBD1
CDR3nt: TGTGCCTGGAGTGCATCGGACAGGCAGTACTTC; CDR3aa: CAWSASDRQYF; j_gene: TRBJ2-5; v_gene: TRBV30; abundance: many; d_gene: TRBD1
CDR3nt: TGTGCCTGGAGCAGGGGCCACAGCACAGATACGCAGTATTTT; CDR3aa: CAWSRGHSTDTQYF; j_gene: TRBJ2-3; v_gene: TRBV30; abundance: few; d_gene: .
CDR3nt: TGTGCCAGCAGCTTACGTGCGCCTAGCGGGACGCGCAATGAGCAGTTCTTC; CDR3aa: CASSLRAPSGTRNEQFF; j_gene: TRBJ2-1; v_gene: TRBV7-3; abundance: .; d_gene: TRBD2
CDR3nt: TGTGCCAGCAGCTTCGCCTCTAGGGGACCCTACAATGAGCAGTTCTTC; CDR3aa: CASSFASRGPYNEQFF; j_gene: TRBJ2-1; v_gene: TRBV7-8; abundance: .; d_gene: .
CDR3nt: TGTGCCAGCACCAATAGGGGGAGGGCTTACAATGAGCAGTTCTTC; CDR3aa: CASTNRGRAYNEQFF; j_gene: TRBJ2-1; v_gene: TRBV28; abundance: .; d_gene: .
CDR3nt: TGTGCCTCGACAGGGGCAAACATTCAGTACTTC; CDR3aa: CASTGANIQYF; j_gene: TRBJ2-4; v_gene: TRBV30; abundance: .; d_gene: TRBD1
CDR3nt: TGCGCCAGCAGCTCAGGGTTTCAGGAGCAGTACTTC; CDR3aa: CASSSGFQEQYF; j_gene: TRBJ2-7; v_gene: TRBV4-1; abundance: .; d_gene: .
CDR3nt: TGTGCCAGCAGCCAAGTGCCAGCGGGAGGTACCGGGGAGCTGTTTTTT; CDR3aa: CASSQVPAGGTGELFF; j_gene: TRBJ2-2; v_gene: TRBV3-1; abundance: few; d_gene: TRBD2
CDR3nt: TGTGCCAGCAGTTATTTGGGACAGGGGGCACGAGAGACCCAGTACTTC; CDR3aa: CASSYLGQGARETQYF; j_gene: TRBJ2-5; v_gene: TRBV6-5; abundance: .; d_gene: TRBD1
CDR3nt: TGTGCCAGCAGCCAAGACACCCGGGACAGGGGTCAAGAGACCCAGTTCTTC; CDR3aa: CASSQDTRDRGQETQFF; j_gene: TRBJ2-1; v_gene: TRBV3-1; abundance: few; d_gene: TRBD1
CDR3nt: TGTGCCAGCAGCTGGGGAGATTCACCCCTCCACTTT; CDR3aa: CASSWGDSPLHF; j_gene: TRBJ1-6; v_gene: TRBV7-9; abundance: few; d_gene: .
CDR3nt: TGCGCCAGCAGCTTGGGATTCGCAAATACCGGGGAGCTGTTTTTT; CDR3aa: CASSLGFANTGELFF; j_gene: TRBJ2-2; v_gene: TRBV5-1; abundance: few; d_gene: .
CDR3nt: TGTGCCAGCAGTGAAGCGACAGGGCGCAATGAGCAGTTCTTC; CDR3aa: CASSEATGRNEQFF; j_gene: TRBJ2-1; v_gene: TRBV25-1; abundance: .; d_gene: TRBD1
CDR3nt: TGCAGTGCAACGACTAGCGGGAGTCGAGTTAAGCAGTTCTTC; CDR3aa: CSATTSGSRVKQFF; j_gene: TRBJ2-1; v_gene: TRBV20-1; abundance: few; d_gene: TRBD2
CDR3nt: TGTGCCAGCGCCCTGGGGAGCTCGCTAGAAGCTTTCTTT; CDR3aa: CASALGSSLEAFF; j_gene: TRBJ1-1; v_gene: TRBV27; abundance: few; d_gene: .
CDR3nt: TGTGCCAGCAGCTATTCGGGACCCAACTCCTACGAGCAGTACTTC; CDR3aa: CASSYSGPNSYEQYF; j_gene: TRBJ2-7; v_gene: TRBV28; abundance: .; d_gene: .
CDR3nt: TGTGCCACCAGCAGTACCACAGGGGTCCCTAACTATGGCTACACCTTC; CDR3aa: CATSSTTGVPNYGYTF; j_gene: TRBJ1-2; v_gene: TRBV15; abundance: .; d_gene: TRBD1
CDR3nt: TGTGCCAGCAGTTTATCCCAGGGGGGCGACTACACTGAAGCTTTCTTT; CDR3aa: CASSLSQGGDYTEAFF; j_gene: TRBJ1-1; v_gene: TRBV28; abundance: few; d_gene: TRBD1
CDR3nt: TGCGCCAGCAGCCCCCTTCTGGGGCAGCCCCAGCATTTT; CDR3aa: CASSPLLGQPQHF; j_gene: TRBJ1-5; v_gene: TRBV5-1; abundance: once; d_gene: .